The TCR beta chain under discussion was sequenced for a study of blood T cell repertoires in COVID-19. This clone showed up just once. Method: immunoSEQ multiplex PCR; TCRdb's copy keeps in-frame clones and lacks some. Here the sample spans more than 80,000 clones, 88% being singletons. Unmatched junction bases numbered 6, after V lost 5 bases and J lost 2 bases. The CDR3 is made up of 16 amino acids. The germline V gene encodes CDR1 SEHNR and CDR2 FQNEAQ (reference sequence). The V and J genes are TRBV7-9 and TRBJ1-3; 10 positions match TRBD1. The TCR sequence derives from a man older than 75 with acute or convalescent COVID-19. Material: peripheral blood. CDR3 nucleotide sequence: TGTGCCAGCAGCGCCAGACAGGGGGCGGCTGGAAACACCATATATTTT. Translation gives CASSARQGAAGNTIYF.